Described below is a single T cell receptor (beta chain) sequence and its context. Its antigen remains unknown. This entry is derived from a study of a mutant IDH1 vaccine in newly diagnosed glioma. Study summary: Vaccines were first given 4-6 weeks after radiotherapy alone, or with temozolomide cycles. Of treated patients, 62.5% were men and roughly 40% women, averaging roughly 40 years.

The germline gives CDR1 GTSNPN, CDR2 SVGIG (reference sequence). V lost 5 bases, J lost 1 base, and 5 bases lay in between. This CDR3 comprises 12 residues. Generated by immunoSEQ multiplex PCR, the TCRdb table keeps only in-frame clones and is missing some. The table has about 55,000 clones, less than 90% seen once. Time point here: week 35, safety follow-up. In the vaccine, a single dose held 300 ug of the mutant IDH1 20-mer peptide, along with topical imiquimod. The source of this sequence is a young woman with glioma. The starting material was PBMCs, obtained from a glioma patient whose treatment included an IDH1 peptide vaccine. The V call is TRBV30, the J call TRBJ2-2; no clear D. The CDR3 sequence is CAWPWNTGELFF. The CDR3 coding sequence is TGTGCCTGGCCATGGAACACCGGGGAGCTGTTTTTT.